The 2 T cell receptor beta chains below all came from one sample that was sequenced in a study of naive and memory T cell subsets. Both TRBC1 and TRBC2 were covered by a beta constant-region primer of two equimolar oligonucleotides. TCRdb re-called the UMI-ligation and nested PCR reads with MiXCR, one entry per CDR3 protein. This table has about 150,000 distinct CDR3 sequences, 15% to 20% appearing once. Sequenced input: naive CD4+ T cells from blood. All receptors derive from a human donor in good health.

This clonotype appeared a few times. The chain joins TRBV12-3 or TRBV12-4 to TRBJ2-1; tentative D call: TRBD2 (7 bases). This CDR3 contains 17 residues. V was clipped by 6 bases and J by 3 bases, with 21 bases between them. In DNA, the CDR3 is TGTGCCAGCAGACTTAACACAGGGCCGGGAGGCTACAATGAGCAGTTCTTC. Translating gives CASRLNTGPGGYNEQFF.

J is TRBJ1-1 and V is TRBV18; perhaps TRBD1 as D (5 bases). The CDR3 covers 13 residues. V lost 1 base and J 8 bases, leaving 11 bases between the germline ends. The germline gives CDR1 KGHSH, CDR2 LQKENI. In nucleotides, the CDR3 is TGTGCCAGCTCACCACTCCGGGGCCCCGAAGCTTTCTTT. This codes for CASSPLRGPEAFF. The whole variable domain, filled in from reference TRBV18 and TRBJ1-1, reads NAGVMQNPRHLVRRRGQEARLRCSPMKGHSHVYWYRQLPEEGLKFMVYLQKENIIDESGMPKERFSAEFPKEGPSILRIQQVVRGDSAAYFCASSPLRGPEAFFGQGTRLTVV.